Given below is one T cell receptor beta chain in context. These data come from a study of blood T cell repertoires in COVID-19. As for the study in general: From T cells, B-cell-depleted T cells, or PBMCs came the material, which was cDNA or gDNA.

The CDR3 runs to 10 residues. Germline V gene sequence: CDR1 LNHDA, CDR2 SQIVND (reference sequence). The J segment lost 10 bases and the V segment lost 8 bases, leaving 3 bases of the junction unmatched. Authors' data handling: How many nucleated cells were present was estimated from reference gene primer amplification. The method was immunoSEQ multiplex PCR; TCRdb's version includes in-frame clones alone and lacks a portion of them. V and J calls and clone size follow that table, whereas D and trimming were derived from the DNA. The repertoire holds 75,000 to 95,000 clones, roughly 88% seen once, with approximately 6.3% in the top ten.

The chain combines TRBV19 with TRBJ1-1, with TRBD1 matching 8 bases. The sample was peripheral blood. This sequence was found in a man aged 50 or older with active COVID-19. CDR3 sequence (DNA): TGTGCCAGTTTTGACAGGGGAGCTTTCTTT. The encoded protein is CASFDRGAFF.